The next 26 T cell receptor beta chains were all read from a single sample in a study of cytomegalovirus exposure and HLA in healthy donors. Repertoires were generated with immunoSEQ multiplex PCR, while TCRdb's copy carries only in-frame clones and drops some. Here the sample spans approximately 82,000 clones, about 95% being singletons. Material for sequencing was PBMCs. All receptors come from a woman between 18 and 30 years old in good health and CMV-seronegative.

The genes are TRBV28 and TRBJ2-1, with 7 bases that match TRBD2. Unmatched junction bases numbered 6, after V lost 4 bases and J lost 0 bases. Germline-derived CDR1 and CDR2 are MDHEN and SYDVKM. The CDR3 contains 16 residues. Here the CDR3 reads CASSSPASGSYNEQFF. The CDR3 DNA follows: TGTGCCAGCAGTTCCCCCGCTAGCGGCTCCTACAATGAGCAGTTCTTC. Combining the CDR3 with reference TRBV28 and TRBJ2-1 gives the whole variable domain DVKVTQSSRYLVKRTGEKVFLECVQDMDHENMFWYRQDPGLGLRLIYFSYDVKMKEKGDIPEGYSVSREKKERFSLILESASTNQTSMYLCASSSPASGSYNEQFFGPGTRLTVL.

The chain uses TRBV19 and TRBJ2-3, with a possible D match to TRBD2 (7 bases). Germline CDR1 reads LNHDA; CDR2 reads SQIVND (reference sequence). The V gene lost 8 bases and the J gene lost 3 bases, with 18 bases spanning the gap. This CDR3 has 15 amino acids. The CDR3: CASRYRGAGTDTQYF. As DNA, the CDR3 is TGTGCCAGTCGGTACCGGGGGGCCGGAACAGATACGCAGTATTTT.

The chain has TRBV14 and TRBJ2-6, with 7 bases identical to TRBD1. The CDR3 is made up of 17 amino acids. Per germline, CDR1 SGHDN and CDR2 FVKESK. The junction had 8 bases not matched to a gene; V was cut back by 1 base and J by 5 bases. This CDR3 is CASSQGGGAGWANVLTF. CDR3 in DNA: TGTGCCAGCAGCCAAGGAGGGGGCGCTGGCTGGGCCAACGTCCTGACTTTC. The full variable domain, rest sourced from reference TRBV14 and TRBJ2-6, is EAGVTQFPSHSVIEKGQTVTLRCDPISGHDNLYWYRRVMGKEIKFLLHFVKESKQDESGMPNNRFLAERTGGTYSTLKVQPAELEDSGVYFCASSQGGGAGWANVLTFGAGSRLTVL.

The gene calls are TRBV5-1 and TRBJ2-5, with D perhaps TRBD2 (6 bases). V gave up 1 base and J gave up 2 bases, with 12 bases separating them. CDR3 length equals 15 residues. From germline, CDR1 is SGHRS and CDR2 YFSETQ. In DNA form, the CDR3 reads TGCGCCAGCAGCTTGTCCGGGAGCGGGCAAGAGACCCAGTACTTC. Encoded protein: CASSLSGSGQETQYF. Supplemented by reference TRBV5-1 and TRBJ2-5, the full variable domain reads KAGVTQTPRYLIKTRGQQVTLSCSPISGHRSVSWYQQTPGQGLQFLFEYFSETQRNKGNFPGRFSGRQFSNSRSEMNVSTLELGDSALYLCASSLSGSGQETQYFGPGTRLLVL.

This chain links TRBV18 with TRBJ2-1; tentative D call: TRBD2 (6 bases). The CDR3 spans 13 residues. CDR1 is KGHSH, CDR2 LQKENI, per germline. V dropped 0 bases and J dropped 9 bases, with 9 bases sitting between them. The CDR3 spells CASSPPSGAEQFF. The CDR3, as DNA: TGTGCCAGCTCACCACCTAGCGGTGCTGAGCAGTTCTTC. Supplemented by reference TRBV18 and TRBJ2-1, the full variable domain reads NAGVMQNPRHLVRRRGQEARLRCSPMKGHSHVYWYRQLPEEGLKFMVYLQKENIIDESGMPKERFSAEFPKEGPSILRIQQVVRGDSAAYFCASSPPSGAEQFFGPGTRLTVL.

V usage is TRBV27 and J usage is TRBJ2-1; 8 positions agree with TRBD2. Germline V gives CDR1 MNHEY, CDR2 SMNVEV (reference sequence). Germline trimming cut 7 bases from V and 2 bases from J; bases unmatched to any gene: 16. The CDR3 extends over 18 amino acids. CDR3 coding DNA: TGTGCCAGCACCATCAACTATCCCAATAGCGGGACCTACAATGAGCAGTTCTTC. Encoded protein: CASTINYPNSGTYNEQFF.

In this sample, this clone turned up once. The V and J genes are TRBV4-3 and TRBJ1-3; D gene unclear. The V end was cut by 0 bases, the J end by 0 bases, with 6 bases between. The CDR3 sequence is 15 residues long. Germline loops: CDR1 LGHNA, CDR2 YSLEER. The CDR3 coding sequence is TGCGCCAGCAGCCAAGATAGTAGCTCTGGAAACACCATATATTTT. This gives the protein CASSQDSSSGNTIYF.

The rearrangement joins TRBV7-9 to TRBJ1-5, with TRBD1 as a possible D gene (6 bases). V was pared by 1 base and J by 7 bases, with 14 bases between. This CDR3 has 15 amino acids. Germline-derived CDR1 and CDR2 are SEHNR and FQNEAQ (reference sequence). Here the CDR3 reads CASSLGGGDGQPQHF. The CDR3, as DNA: TGTGCCAGCAGCTTAGGAGGGGGGGATGGGCAGCCCCAGCATTTT.

This chain links TRBV2 with TRBJ1-1, with TRBD1 matching over 7 bases. V lost 10 bases to trimming and J lost 0 bases; unmatched junction nucleotides: 8. CDR3 size: 14 residues. Germline-derived CDR1 and CDR2 are SNHLY and FYNNEI. The CDR3, as DNA: TGTGCCATAAAGGGGGGACAGATGAACACTGAAGCTTTCTTT. It translates to CAIKGGQMNTEAFF.

V usage is TRBV11-2 and J usage is TRBJ2-5; 11 nucleotides line up with TRBD2. The V segment lost 4 bases and the J segment 4 bases; nucleotides outside the gene matches: 2. The CDR3 contains 14 residues. Per germline, CDR1 SGHAT and CDR2 FQNNGV. CDR3 protein: CASSSLAGGETQYF. The DNA for the CDR3 is TGTGCCAGCAGCTCCCTAGCGGGGGGAGAGACCCAGTACTTC.

V is TRBV28 and J is TRBJ1-1; D unresolved. The CDR3 is made up of 13 amino acids. Germline lookup yields CDR1 MDHEN and CDR2 SYDVKM. As DNA, the CDR3 is TGTGCAGAGGGAGCAGGCATGAACACTGAAGCTTTCTTT. It encodes CAEGAGMNTEAFF.

The chain carries TRBV18 and TRBJ2-1; the match to TRBD1 covers 7 bases. The germline V gene encodes CDR1 KGHSH and CDR2 LQKENI. With V trimmed by 6 bases and J by 1 base, 6 bases remained unmatched. The CDR3 has 15 residues. The CDR3 protein is CASSFDRVSYNEQFF. The CDR3 DNA reads TGTGCCAGCTCCTTCGACAGGGTTTCCTACAATGAGCAGTTCTTC.

The rearrangement links TRBV19 to TRBJ1-5; weak D call: TRBD1 (5 bases). The CDR3 length is 14 residues. Trimming removed 7 bases at V and 5 bases at J, with 15 bases between. CDR1 is LNHDA and CDR2 is SQIVND in the germline V gene (reference sequence). This CDR3 is CASTPGGDYQPQHF. CDR3 sequence (DNA): TGTGCCAGTACCCCGGGGGGGGATTATCAGCCCCAGCATTTT.

This chain links TRBV4-3 with TRBJ1-6, with 11 bases that match TRBD1. Germline V gene lookup returns CDR1 LGHNA and CDR2 YSLEER. Unmatched junction bases numbered 9, after V lost 3 bases and J lost 8 bases. This CDR3 is built from 17 residues. The CDR3 DNA follows: TGCGCCAGCAGCCAGACGCTGCCGGGACAGGGGGATTCACCCCTCCACTTT. Its translation is CASSQTLPGQGDSPLHF.

The chain employs TRBV27 and TRBJ2-7; D is perhaps TRBD1 (6 bases). The CDR3 length is 14 residues. CDR1 and CDR2 from the germline V gene are MNHEY and SMNVEV (reference sequence). Deletions cut 2 bases from V and 2 bases from J, with 10 bases between. The CDR3 region is CASSLARGTYEQYF. The CDR3 bases are TGTGCCAGCAGTTTAGCCAGGGGTACCTACGAGCAGTACTTC.

V gene TRBV7-2 combines with J gene TRBJ2-1; tentative D call: TRBD2 (6 bases). The germline CDR1 and CDR2 sequences are SGHTA and FQGNSA. Trimming removed 7 bases from V and 8 bases from J, with 15 bases in between. The CDR3 has 13 residues. CDR3 loop: CASTMDWGDEQFF. Written as DNA, the CDR3 is TGTGCCAGCACCATGGACTGGGGGGATGAGCAGTTCTTC.

This rearrangement joins TRBV4-3 to TRBJ2-5; D may be TRBD2 (6 bases). Germline lookup yields CDR1 LGHNA and CDR2 YSLEER. The CDR3 has 17 residues. Trimming removed 1 base from V and 0 bases from J, with 15 bases in between. The CDR3 DNA reads as TGCGCCAGCAGCCAAGGGACTGGGGGGTCGTACCAAGAGACCCAGTACTTC. As protein: CASSQGTGGSYQETQYF.

This clone was seen a single time. The chain links TRBV5-1 to TRBJ2-7; D is possibly TRBD2 (5 bases). The CDR3 runs 15 residues. Germline V gene lookup returns CDR1 SGHRS and CDR2 YFSETQ. V dropped 0 bases and J dropped 4 bases, with 14 bases sitting between them. The CDR3 loop reads CASSLVPRDRYEQYF. The CDR3 DNA follows: TGCGCCAGCAGCTTGGTCCCCCGGGATCGGTACGAGCAGTACTTC. The full variable domain, rest sourced from reference TRBV5-1 and TRBJ2-7, is KAGVTQTPRYLIKTRGQQVTLSCSPISGHRSVSWYQQTPGQGLQFLFEYFSETQRNKGNFPGRFSGRQFSNSRSEMNVSTLELGDSALYLCASSLVPRDRYEQYFGPGTRLTVT.

This clone was picked up a small number of times. The chain links TRBV29-1 to TRBJ1-5; D unclear. The CDR3 length is 12 residues. Germline V CDR1 and CDR2: SQVTM, ANQGSEA. The V end was cut by 0 bases, the J end by 12 bases, with 12 bases between. The CDR3 DNA follows: TGCAGCGTTGAAGAGCAGCGAGGGCTCCAGCATTTT. It codes for CSVEEQRGLQHF.

This clone turned up a few times. The chain is built from TRBV11-2 and TRBJ1-2, with D perhaps matching TRBD1 (5 bases). This CDR3 is built from 13 residues. CDR1 is SGHAT, CDR2 FQNNGV, per germline. V shed 3 bases and J shed 4 bases, with 9 bases lying between them. CDR3 region: CASSFRVLYGYTF. The CDR3 region has the DNA TGTGCCAGCAGCTTCAGGGTTCTCTATGGCTACACCTTC.

This sequence joins TRBV6-6 and TRBJ1-1; tentative D call: TRBD1 (5 bases). The V gene lost 3 bases and the J gene lost 2 bases, with 13 bases spanning the gap. The CDR3 length is 15 residues. CDR1 and CDR2 (germline): MNHNY, SVGAGI (reference sequence). This CDR3 reads CASSYKTAYNTEAFF. The CDR3 region has the DNA TGTGCCAGCAGTTATAAGACAGCGTACAACACTGAAGCTTTCTTT.

The rearrangement joins TRBV27 to TRBJ1-1; TRBD1 agrees at 7 bases. CDR1 and CDR2 from the germline V gene are MNHEY and SMNVEV (reference sequence). The CDR3 contains 15 residues. The trim removed 8 bases at V and 2 bases at J, leaving 11 bases unmatched. CDR3 residues: CASAIPGQLNTEAFF. The CDR3 DNA sequence: TGTGCCAGCGCAATACCGGGACAGTTAAACACTGAAGCTTTCTTT.

The gene calls are TRBV5-4 and TRBJ2-1; the match to TRBD2 covers 10 bases. This CDR3 has 17 residues. Germline loops: CDR1 SGHNT, CDR2 YYREEE (reference sequence). The trim removed 0 bases at V and 2 bases at J, leaving 5 bases unmatched. The CDR3 DNA reads as TGTGCCAGCAGCTTGGCAGTTGGACTAGCGGCCTACAATGAGCAGTTCTTC. Protein product: CASSLAVGLAAYNEQFF. Combining the CDR3 with reference TRBV5-4 and TRBJ2-1 gives the whole variable domain ETGVTQSPTHLIKTRGQQVTLRCSSQSGHNTVSWYQQALGQGPQFIFQYYREEENGRGNFPPRFSGLQFPNYSSELNVNALELDDSALYLCASSLAVGLAAYNEQFFGPGTRLTVL.

The chain uses TRBV28 and TRBJ2-7; D might be TRBD1 (6 bases). Germline V gives CDR1 MDHEN, CDR2 SYDVKM. The CDR3 is made up of 15 amino acids. V lost 2 bases, J lost 4 bases, and 15 bases lay in between. CDR3 nucleotide sequence: TGTGCCAGCAGTTTAGGGGGCGGTGGGCAGTACGAGCAGTACTTC. Encoded protein: CASSLGGGGQYEQYF.

The chain combines TRBV7-9 with TRBJ2-7; the match to TRBD2 covers 7 bases. The germline V gene encodes CDR1 SEHNR and CDR2 FQNEAQ (reference sequence). The CDR3 is made up of 15 amino acids. J was trimmed by 5 bases and V by 4 bases; bases with no gene match: 11. The CDR3 region is CASSWYERENHEQYF. The CDR3 bases are TGTGCCAGCAGCTGGTACGAGCGGGAAAATCACGAGCAGTACTTC.

The rearrangement joins TRBV11-2 to TRBJ2-1; a possible D gene is TRBD1 (6 bases). The CDR3 has 16 amino acids. Trimming took 5 bases from V and 0 from J, leaving 14 bases between them. CDR1 is SGHAT and CDR2 is FQNNGV in the germline V gene. CDR3 DNA: TGTGCCAGCAGCCGCAGGGGCGACAGCTCCTACAATGAGCAGTTCTTC. This codes for CASSRRGDSSYNEQFF.